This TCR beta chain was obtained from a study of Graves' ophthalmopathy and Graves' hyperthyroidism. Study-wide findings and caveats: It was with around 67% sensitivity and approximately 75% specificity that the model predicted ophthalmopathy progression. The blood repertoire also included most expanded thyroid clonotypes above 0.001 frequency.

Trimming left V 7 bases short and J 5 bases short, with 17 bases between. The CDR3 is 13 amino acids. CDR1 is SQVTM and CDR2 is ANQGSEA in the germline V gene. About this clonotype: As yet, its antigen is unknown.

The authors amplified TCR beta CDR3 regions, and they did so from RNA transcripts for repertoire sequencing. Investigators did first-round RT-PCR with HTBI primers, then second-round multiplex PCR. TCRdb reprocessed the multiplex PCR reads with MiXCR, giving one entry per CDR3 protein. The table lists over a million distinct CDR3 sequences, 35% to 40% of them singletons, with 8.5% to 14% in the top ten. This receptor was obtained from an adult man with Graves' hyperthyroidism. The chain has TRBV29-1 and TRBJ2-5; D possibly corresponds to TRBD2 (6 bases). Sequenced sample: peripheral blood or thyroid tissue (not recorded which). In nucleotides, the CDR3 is TGCAGCGGAGGACCGGGAGCTGGTGAGACCCAGTACTTC. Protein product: CSGGPGAGETQYF. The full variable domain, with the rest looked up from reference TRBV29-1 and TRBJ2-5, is SAVISQKPSRDICQRGTSLTIQCQVDSQVTMMFWYRQQPGQSLTLIATANQGSEATYESGFVIDKFPISRPNLTFSTLTVSNMSPEDSSIYLCSGGPGAGETQYFGPGTRLLVL.